A selection of T cell receptor beta chains follows, all from one sample in a study of shared clonotypes between healthy human individuals. Here immunoSEQ multiplex PCR was the method, and the copy in TCRdb shows in-frame clones only, minus some. The table has a few million clones, around nine tenths seen once. Sequenced: naive CD4+ T cells sorted from blood. The receptor set was obtained from a man aged 18-30 years in good health. Each CDR3 is given with its conserved first and last residue. D genes are given only for firm matches. Clone size is given for some rows only: seen once, a few or many times, or a class if the clone is expanded.

d_gene	v_gene	j_gene	abundance	CDR3nt	CDR3aa
-	TRBV19	TRBJ1-4	few	TGTGCCAGTAGTATATCGCATCAGGGGAATGAAAAACTGTTTTTT	CASSISHQGNEKLFF
-	TRBV13	TRBJ2-4	few	TGTGCCAGCAGCTTCCCCAATCCAGGGGATAGAAACATTCAGTACTTC	CASSFPNPGDRNIQYF
-	TRBV7-3	TRBJ2-5	-	TGTGCCAGCAGCTTAGGACAGAAGGAGACCCAGTACTTC	CASSLGQKETQYF
-	TRBV29-1	TRBJ2-3	-	TGCAGCGTTGTGAGACAGGCTAGCACAGATACGCAGTATTTT	CSVVRQASTDTQYF
TRBD1	TRBV2	TRBJ2-4	once	TGTGCCAGCAGTGTTGACAGGGTTGGCAAAAACATTCAGTACTTC	CASSVDRVGKNIQYF
-	TRBV29-1	TRBJ1-1	-	TGCAGCGGGTGTGGACCCCCGAACACTGAAGCTTTCTTT	CSGCGPPNTEAFF
TRBD1	TRBV6-5	TRBJ1-1	-	TGTGCCAGCAGTTACTCGTGGACAGGGGGCAGCACTGAAGCTTTCTTT	CASSYSWTGGSTEAFF
TRBD2	TRBV7-8	TRBJ2-2	once	TGTGCCAGCAGCTTAGGTCTAGCGGGGGGAGCGAACACCGGGGAGCTGTTTTTT	CASSLGLAGGANTGELFF
TRBD1	TRBV18	TRBJ2-5	-	TGTGCCAGCTCACCCCGGACAGGGAAGGCGGGAGAGACCCAGTACTTC	CASSPRTGKAGETQYF
TRBD1	TRBV28	TRBJ1-2	-	TGTGCCAGCAGCGCTCAGGGGGCGAAGGGCTACACCTTC	CASSAQGAKGYTF
-	TRBV18	TRBJ1-1	-	TGTGCCAGCTCACCACGGGACAAGGGGGTGAGGAACACTGAAGCTTTCTTT	CASSPRDKGVRNTEAFF
TRBD2	TRBV29-1	TRBJ2-3	-	TGCAGCGTTGGGTCCAGCGGGAGTCTTCGTACAGATACGCAGTATTTT	CSVGSSGSLRTDTQYF
TRBD2	TRBV7-2	TRBJ2-7	-	TGTGCCAGCAGCTTAGCGCCTAGCGGGAACTACGAGCAGTACTTC	CASSLAPSGNYEQYF
-	TRBV6-4	TRBJ1-1	-	TGTGCCAGCAGTGACTCGAGTTGGGGGTCGCACACTGAAGCTTTCTTT	CASSDSSWGSHTEAFF
TRBD1	TRBV7-8	TRBJ1-2	-	TGTGCCAGCAGCCCCCCGGGACAGTCCAGTGGCTACACCTTC	CASSPPGQSSGYTF
TRBD1	TRBV25-1	TRBJ1-2	few	TGTGCCAGCAGTGAACCCGACAGGGTAGCCTTCTTC	CASSEPDRVAFF
-	TRBV19	TRBJ1-2	few	TGTGCCAGTAGTATCCTGGGCCAGACTTATGGCTACACCTTC	CASSILGQTYGYTF
-	TRBV18	TRBJ2-6	-	TGTGCCAGCTCACTTGGGGGAGGGGCCAACGTCCTGACTTTC	CASSLGGGANVLTF
-	TRBV19	TRBJ1-1	-	TGTGCCAGTAGTGCCGCGGGAGGATTTCTGAACACTGAAGCTTTCTTT	CASSAAGGFLNTEAFF
TRBD1	TRBV10-3	TRBJ1-1	-	TGTGCCATCAGTGTGGGGGGGACAGGCACTGAAGCTTTCTTT	CAISVGGTGTEAFF
-	TRBV25-1	TRBJ1-4	-	TGTGCCAGCAGTGAATATTTCTGGGGGGGGACTAATGAAAAACTGTTTTTT	CASSEYFWGGTNEKLFF
TRBD2	TRBV11-1	TRBJ2-1	-	TGTGCCAGCAGCCTTAGCGGGGGGGCCCTCAATGAGCAGTTCTTC	CASSLSGGALNEQFF
-	TRBV7-8	TRBJ1-1	-	TGTGCCAGCAGCTTAGATCGGGGGAACACTGAAGCTTTCTTT	CASSLDRGNTEAFF
TRBD2	TRBV19	TRBJ2-1	-	TGTGCCAGTATAGGTAGCGGGACCTACAATGAGCAGTTCTTC	CASIGSGTYNEQFF
-	TRBV2	TRBJ1-4	-	TGTGCCAGCAGTGAAGTTCGAGCAACTAATGAAAAACTGTTTTTT	CASSEVRATNEKLFF
-	TRBV2	TRBJ2-6	-	TGTGCCAGCGACCGTTTGGGGCCTGGGGCCAACGTCCTGACTTTC	CASDRLGPGANVLTF
-	TRBV5-4	TRBJ1-2	-	TGTGCCAGCAGCTCGCTGGCCGGGACCTACTATGGCTACACCTTC	CASSSLAGTYYGYTF
-	TRBV7-2	TRBJ1-5	once	TGTGCCAGCAGCCCTAGCGCCCGGAGAAGCAATCAGCCCCAGCATTTT	CASSPSARRSNQPQHF
TRBD2	TRBV5-6	TRBJ2-3	-	TGTGCCAGCAGCTTGGCGGGGCTAGCGGGAGGCGCAGATACGCAGTATTTT	CASSLAGLAGGADTQYF
TRBD2	TRBV5-4	TRBJ2-1	-	TGTGCCAGCAGCCCGACGGGGGGTAGGGCCTCCTACAATGAGCAGTTCTTC	CASSPTGGRASYNEQFF
-	TRBV13	TRBJ2-5	-	TGTGCCAGCAGCTTAAACGGGGGCCGGGAGACCCAGTACTTC	CASSLNGGRETQYF